Below are 24 T cell receptor beta chains sequenced from a single sample in a study of blood T cell repertoires in COVID-19. Generated by immunoSEQ multiplex PCR, the TCRdb table keeps only in-frame clones and is missing some. Altogether about 200,000 clones are present, roughly 82% being singletons, with the ten largest covering less than 5.5%. Sequences were obtained from PBMCs or T cells enriched from blood (not recorded which). Source of these receptors: a woman aged 55-69 years with acute COVID-19.

The rearrangement links TRBV5-1 to TRBJ2-5; D is unresolved. This CDR3 has 13 amino acids. The V end lost 1 base, the J end lost 5 bases, and 9 bases lay between the germline ends. CDR1 SGHRS and CDR2 YFSETQ come from the germline V gene. The CDR3 sequence: CASSLNVGETQYF. For the CDR3, the DNA is TGCGCCAGCAGCTTGAATGTCGGGGAGACCCAGTACTTC. Based on the CDR3 plus reference TRBV5-1 and TRBJ2-5, the full variable domain is KAGVTQTPRYLIKTRGQQVTLSCSPISGHRSVSWYQQTPGQGLQFLFEYFSETQRNKGNFPGRFSGRQFSNSRSEMNVSTLELGDSALYLCASSLNVGETQYFGPGTRLLVL.

The gene calls are TRBV9 and TRBJ2-3; 8 positions match TRBD2. Looked up from germline, CDR1 is SGDLS and CDR2 is YYNGEE. V gave up 0 bases and J gave up 3 bases; unmatched junction bases: 6. This CDR3 has 16 amino acids. This CDR3 reads CASSVGPGGPTDTQYF. The CDR3 bases are TGTGCCAGCAGCGTAGGCCCGGGGGGGCCGACAGATACGCAGTATTTT.

The chain links TRBV9 to TRBJ2-2; 7 nucleotides agree with TRBD2. Germline CDR1 is SGDLS and CDR2 is YYNGEE. J was trimmed by 7 bases and V by 5 bases; bases with no gene match: 11. The CDR3 sequence is 15 residues long. CDR3: CASSSYGLVGGELFF. As DNA, the CDR3 is TGTGCCAGCAGTTCGTATGGACTAGTGGGCGGGGAGCTGTTTTTT. The entire variable domain, with the rest obtained from reference TRBV9 and TRBJ2-2, is as follows: DSGVTQTPKHLITATGQRVTLRCSPRSGDLSVYWYQQSLDQGLQFLIQYYNGEERAKGNILERFSAQQFPDLHSELNLSSLELGDSALYFCASSSYGLVGGELFFGEGSRLTVL.

A single count supports this clone. The chain recombines TRBV30 with TRBJ1-2; 7 nucleotides align to TRBD1. This CDR3 spans 16 amino acids. Germline trimming cut 2 bases from V and 1 base from J; bases unmatched to any gene: 10. Germline CDR1 reads GTSNPN; CDR2 reads SVGIG (reference sequence). The CDR3 sequence is CAWSNSGTVFNYGYTF. CDR3 DNA: TGTGCCTGGAGTAATTCCGGGACAGTCTTTAACTATGGCTACACCTTC.

The J gene is TRBJ1-5, the V gene TRBV18; 8 bases align to TRBD1. CDR3 length: 18 residues. V gave up 2 bases and J gave up 0 bases; unmatched junction bases: 9. Germline assignment: CDR1 KGHSH and CDR2 LQKENI. CDR3 in DNA: TGTGCCAGCTCACCAGCAGGGGGCAAGAGTGGTAGCAATCAGCCCCAGCATTTT. Its translation is CASSPAGGKSGSNQPQHF. Combining the CDR3 with reference TRBV18 and TRBJ1-5 gives the whole variable domain NAGVMQNPRHLVRRRGQEARLRCSPMKGHSHVYWYRQLPEEGLKFMVYLQKENIIDESGMPKERFSAEFPKEGPSILRIQQVVRGDSAAYFCASSPAGGKSGSNQPQHFGDGTRLSIL.

This clone was seen a few times. This chain connects TRBV7-8 to TRBJ1-2; 9 positions agree with TRBD1. The V gene's germline CDR1 is SGHVS and CDR2 FQNEAQ. J lost 4 bases, V lost 0 bases, and 3 bases had no gene match. The CDR3 totals 15 residues. CDR3 DNA: TGTGCCAGCAGCTTAGCGACAGGGGGGATCTATGGCTACACCTTC. Translation gives CASSLATGGIYGYTF.

This sequence joins TRBV24-1 and TRBJ2-7, with D possibly TRBD2 on 5 matching bases. Germline assignment: CDR1 KGHDR and CDR2 SFDVKD. Trimming removed 9 bases at V and 4 bases at J, with 15 bases between. CDR3 length: 13 residues. The CDR3 nucleotides read TGTGCCACCGGAGACGGTGGAGGTTACGAGCAGTACTTC. It translates to CATGDGGGYEQYF.

The table lists this clone with a few counts. V usage is TRBV20-1 and J usage is TRBJ2-1, with TRBD2 as a possible D gene (6 bases). V lost 3 bases and J 12 bases, leaving 12 bases between the germline ends. There are 11 residues in the CDR3. Germline-derived CDR1 and CDR2 are DFQATT and SNEGSKA (reference sequence). CDR3 in amino acids: CSASGGMGQFF. For the CDR3, the DNA is TGCAGTGCTAGCGGGGGAATGGGGCAGTTCTTC.

The chain is built from TRBV24-1 and TRBJ1-5; D might be TRBD1 (5 bases). Trimming removed 6 bases from V and 3 bases from J, with 11 bases in between. Germline V gives CDR1 KGHDR, CDR2 SFDVKD. The CDR3 has 14 amino acids. The CDR3 DNA is TGTGCCACCAGTCGTGGGGGGAACAATCAGCCCCAGCATTTT. The encoded protein is CATSRGGNNQPQHF.

This clone was found a few times. The chain has TRBV6-5 and TRBJ2-1; TRBD2 matches at 11 bases. The CDR3 length is 15 residues. Germline values: CDR1 MNHEY, CDR2 SVGAGI. The V gene end was trimmed by 8 bases and the J gene end by 4 bases; junction bases not matched to a gene: 7. CDR3 protein: CASEATSGEYNEQFF. The CDR3 DNA sequence: TGTGCCAGCGAGGCGACTAGCGGGGAATACAATGAGCAGTTCTTC.

This chain joins TRBV3-1 (or the pseudogene TRBV3-2) and TRBJ2-2, with D tentatively TRBD1 (5 bases). CDR3 length: 14 amino acids. V was trimmed by 1 base and J by 4 bases, leaving 7 bases between them. Germline V gene data show CDR1 as LGHDT and CDR2 as YNNKEL (reference sequence). CDR3 nucleotide sequence: TGTGCCAGCAGCCAAGGGGGCCCCACCGGGGAGCTGTTTTTT. It codes for CASSQGGPTGELFF.

The chain employs TRBV9 and TRBJ2-1; possible D gene TRBD1, 6 bases. V lost 5 bases to trimming and J lost 2 bases, with 14 bases between them. The CDR3 contains 15 residues. Germline V gene data show CDR1 as SGDLS and CDR2 as YYNGEE. DNA for the CDR3: TGTGCCAGCAGGAACTTACAGGGTCCCTACAATGAGCAGTTCTTC. Protein product: CASRNLQGPYNEQFF.

The rearrangement links TRBV7-2 to TRBJ1-2; D may be TRBD1 (5 bases). V was cut by 1 base and J by 4 bases, with 10 bases left in between. The V gene's germline CDR1 is SGHTA and CDR2 FQGNSA. The CDR3 contains 14 residues. CDR3 DNA: TGTGCCAGCAGCTTAGAGTCAGGGCTCTATGGCTACACCTTC. Amino acids: CASSLESGLYGYTF.

A few counts support this clone. The J gene is TRBJ1-3, the V gene TRBV10-2; a possible D gene is TRBD1 (5 bases). With 6 bases removed from V and 3 bases from J, the gap between germline ends came to 21 bases. Germline loops: CDR1 WSHSY, CDR2 SAAADI. This CDR3 region has 17 residues. The CDR3 here is CASRPPRGGSGGNTIYF. Here the CDR3 DNA reads TGCGCCAGCAGGCCCCCCCGTGGGGGGAGTGGTGGAAACACCATATATTTT.

The chain joins TRBV3-1 (or the pseudogene TRBV3-2) to TRBJ2-5, with 11 bases matching TRBD2. V trimming: 7 bases; J trimming: 2 bases; junction bases outside the gene matches: 6. Germline CDR1 and CDR2: LGHDT and YNNKEL (reference sequence). The CDR3 totals 15 residues. CDR3 amino acids: CASTWTSGRQETQYF. In DNA, the CDR3 is TGTGCCAGCACCTGGACTAGCGGGCGACAAGAGACCCAGTACTTC.

This clone was counted between two and nine times. This sequence joins TRBV11-2 and TRBJ1-4; D is uncertain. Germline V gene lookup returns CDR1 SGHAT and CDR2 FQNNGV. V was cut by 5 bases and J by 7 bases, with 11 bases left in between. The CDR3 consists of 13 residues. The CDR3 bases are TGTGCCAGCAGCCCCGGGTCCCTTGAAAAACTGTTTTTT. Protein sequence: CASSPGSLEKLFF.

This chain links TRBV5-1 with TRBJ2-2; D is unresolved. The CDR3 has 15 residues. Germline CDR1 SGHRS, CDR2 YFSETQ. V gave up 3 bases and J gave up 7 bases, with 16 bases separating them. The CDR3 nucleotides read TGCGCCAGCAGCTCGTCAGGCCAGGCCGGCGGGGAGCTGTTTTTT. Translation: CASSSSGQAGGELFF.

The J gene is TRBJ2-4, the V gene TRBV6-5, with 9 bases lining up with TRBD1. Trimming at V came to 6 bases and at J to 8 bases, leaving 2 bases not matched to a gene. This CDR3 is 12 amino acids long. Germline V gene sequence: CDR1 MNHEY, CDR2 SVGAGI. CDR3 loop: CASSDRGYIQYF. The CDR3 DNA follows: TGTGCCAGCAGCGACAGGGGGTACATTCAGTACTTC.

With regard to this clone: The junction differs from germline at one of its ends, possibly a read error. This rearrangement joins TRBV15 to TRBJ1-2; the match to TRBD1 covers 8 bases. The length of the CDR3 is 12 residues. Germline V CDR1 and CDR2: LNHNV, YYDKDF (reference sequence). The CDR3 protein is CATSLQGDPINF. CDR3 in DNA: TGTGCCACCAGTCTACAGGGGGACCCTATCAACTTC. The complete variable domain, with remaining parts taken from reference TRBV15 and TRBJ1-2, reads DAMVIQNPRYQVTQFGKPVTLSCSQTLNHNVMYWYQQKSSQAPKLLFHYYDKDFNNEADTPDNFQSRRPNTSFCFLDIRSPGLGDTAMYLCATSLQGDPINFGSGTRLTVV.

This rearrangement joins TRBV5-1 to TRBJ1-1; D is unclear. Trimming removed 3 bases from V and 6 bases from J, with 12 bases in between. CDR3 length: 13 residues. Germline values: CDR1 SGHRS, CDR2 YFSETQ. The CDR3 DNA sequence: TGCGCCAGCAGCTCAAGGGCGGGCGCTGAAGCTTTCTTT. Translated: CASSSRAGAEAFF.

The chain joins TRBV10-3 to TRBJ2-1; possibly TRBD1 for D (6 bases). Germline CDR1 reads ENHRY; CDR2 reads SYGVKD. V was cut by 2 bases and J by 7 bases, with 12 bases left in between. The CDR3 contains 14 residues. The CDR3: CAISERDIGNEQFF. DNA of the CDR3: TGTGCCATCAGTGAGAGGGACATAGGAAATGAGCAGTTCTTC.

The CDR3 here is CASSTTGTSASNEQFF. The DNA for the CDR3 is TGTGCCAGCAGCACAACAGGGACTAGCGCCAGCAATGAGCAGTTCTTC. The gene calls are TRBV9 and TRBJ2-1, with 10 bases lining up with TRBD2. The germline V gene encodes CDR1 SGDLS and CDR2 YYNGEE. The CDR3 sequence is 16 residues long. The J segment lost 6 bases and the V segment lost 4 bases, leaving 10 bases of the junction unmatched. Filled out from reference TRBV9 and TRBJ2-1, the complete variable domain reads DSGVTQTPKHLITATGQRVTLRCSPRSGDLSVYWYQQSLDQGLQFLIQYYNGEERAKGNILERFSAQQFPDLHSELNLSSLELGDSALYFCASSTTGTSASNEQFFGPGTRLTVL.

The chain recombines TRBV28 with TRBJ1-1; D is undetermined. Germline lookup yields CDR1 MDHEN and CDR2 SYDVKM. V dropped 3 bases and J dropped 8 bases, with 7 bases sitting between them. The CDR3 is 11 amino acids. The CDR3 coding sequence is TGTGCCAGCAGTTTTTCCGCGGAAGCTTTCTTT. Amino acids: CASSFSAEAFF.

This clone was seen a single time. The CDR3 loop reads CASTEQGYEQYF. For the CDR3, the DNA is TGTGCCAGCACCGAACAGGGCTACGAGCAGTACTTC. V is TRBV2 and J is TRBJ2-7; D might be TRBD1 (6 bases). This CDR3 region has 12 residues. Germline V lookup: CDR1 SNHLY, CDR2 FYNNEI. Trimming removed 7 bases at V and 3 bases at J, with 10 bases between.